This T cell receptor beta chain is drawn from a study of CD4 T cells in relation to SARS-CoV-2 and coronaviruses. TCRdb's copy holds only in-frame clones and misses some; the assay was immunoSEQ multiplex PCR. The sample carries more than 25,000 clones, around two thirds recorded once. Study observations and caveats: No crossreactivity against non-spike viral proteins was tested here.

The CDR3 has 19 residues. CDR1 and CDR2 (germline): GTSNPN, SVGIG (reference sequence). Between the trimmed V and J ends, which lost 2 bases and 0 bases, there was a span of 20 bases. Unexposed donor CD4+ T cells date from about 2011-2019, before the COVID-19 pandemic. The cells were cultured for about ten days before CD4+ T cells were isolated. This clone was found a few times. The antigen is not known. The sequence derives from a human donor in good health. This chain uses TRBV30 with TRBJ1-6; D ambiguous. The material sequenced was CD4+ T cells from PBMCs, cultured in vitro. CDR3 bases: TGTGCCTGGAGTTCCGGACTAGACCCCTCGAGCTCCTATAATTCACCCCTCCACTTT. This codes for CAWSSGLDPSSSYNSPLHF.